Sequencing of this T cell receptor beta chain was carried out in a study of tumor-infiltrating lymphocytes in localized non-small cell lung cancer. In the study overall: Patients included smokers and never-smokers with various histologies, some sampled after neoadjuvant chemotherapy.

CDR3 length: 12 residues. Germline-derived CDR1 and CDR2 are SGDLS and YYNGEE. V gave up 4 bases and J gave up 4 bases, with 5 bases separating them. Findings and caveats of the study: Only some patients had TCR sequencing, depending on available tissue. No T-cell fraction difference was seen between IM1 and IM2 tumors. Tumors had more T cell infiltration than uninvolved lung, per TCRbeta sequencing and CD3 counts.

TCRdb's copy holds only in-frame clones and misses some; the assay was immunoSEQ multiplex PCR. This sample has roughly 5,400 clones, with 66% found just once. A note on this clone: Its antigen is unidentified.

Sequenced: uninvolved lung tissue not adjacent to the tumor. The chain links TRBV9 to TRBJ2-2; unclear D gene. This TCR was sampled from a human donor with non-small cell lung cancer. The CDR3 region is CASSKGTGELFF. For the CDR3, the DNA is TGTGCCAGCAGCAAAGGCACCGGGGAGCTGTTTTTT. Full variable domain (remainder filled in from reference TRBV9 and TRBJ2-2): DSGVTQTPKHLITATGQRVTLRCSPRSGDLSVYWYQQSLDQGLQFLIQYYNGEERAKGNILERFSAQQFPDLHSELNLSSLELGDSALYFCASSKGTGELFFGEGSRLTVL.